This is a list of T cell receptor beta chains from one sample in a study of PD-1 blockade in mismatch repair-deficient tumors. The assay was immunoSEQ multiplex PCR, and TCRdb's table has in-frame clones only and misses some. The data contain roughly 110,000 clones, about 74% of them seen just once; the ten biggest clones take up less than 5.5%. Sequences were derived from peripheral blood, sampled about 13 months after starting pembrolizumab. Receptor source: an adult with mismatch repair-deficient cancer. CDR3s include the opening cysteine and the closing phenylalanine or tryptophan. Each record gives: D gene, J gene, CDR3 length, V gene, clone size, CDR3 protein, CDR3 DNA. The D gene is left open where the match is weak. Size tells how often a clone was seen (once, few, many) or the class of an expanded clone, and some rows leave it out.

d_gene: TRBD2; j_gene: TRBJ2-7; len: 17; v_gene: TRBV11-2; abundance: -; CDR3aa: CASSSPGLAGFSYEQYF; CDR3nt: TGTGCCAGCAGCTCACCGGGACTAGCGGGCTTCTCCTACGAGCAGTACTTC
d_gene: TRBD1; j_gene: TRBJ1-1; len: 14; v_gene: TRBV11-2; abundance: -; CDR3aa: CASSTTGENTEAFF; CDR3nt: TGTGCCAGCAGCACGACAGGGGAGAACACTGAAGCTTTCTTT
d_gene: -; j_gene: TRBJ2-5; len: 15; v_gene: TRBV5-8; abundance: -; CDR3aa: CASSLNTKIQETQYF; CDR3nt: TGCGCCAGCAGCTTGAATACGAAGATCCAAGAGACCCAGTACTTC
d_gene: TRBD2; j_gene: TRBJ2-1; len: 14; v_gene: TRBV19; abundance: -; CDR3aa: CASSRRGAYNEQFF; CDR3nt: TGTGCCAGTAGCCGACGGGGGGCCTACAATGAGCAGTTCTTC
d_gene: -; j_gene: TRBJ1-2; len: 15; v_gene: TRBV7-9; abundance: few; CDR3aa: CASSFRGQPAYGYTF; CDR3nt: TGTGCCAGCAGCTTTCGCGGACAGCCTGCTTATGGCTACACCTTC
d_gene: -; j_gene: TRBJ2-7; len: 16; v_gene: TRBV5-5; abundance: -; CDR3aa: CASSLGRGKSPYEQYF; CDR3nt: TGTGCCAGCAGCTTGGGGAGGGGTAAGAGCCCCTACGAGCAGTACTTC
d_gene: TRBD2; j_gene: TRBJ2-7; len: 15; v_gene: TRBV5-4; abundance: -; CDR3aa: CASSRTSGSSYEQYF; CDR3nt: TGTGCCAGCAGCCGGACTAGCGGGAGCTCCTACGAGCAGTACTTC
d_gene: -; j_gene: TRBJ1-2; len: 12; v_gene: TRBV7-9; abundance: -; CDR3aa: CASSLGQNGYTF; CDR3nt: TGTGCCAGCAGCCTAGGACAGAATGGCTACACCTTC
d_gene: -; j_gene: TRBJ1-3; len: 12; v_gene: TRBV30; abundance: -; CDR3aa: CAWSQGGNTIYF; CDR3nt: TGTGCCTGGAGTCAAGGGGGAAACACCATATATTTT
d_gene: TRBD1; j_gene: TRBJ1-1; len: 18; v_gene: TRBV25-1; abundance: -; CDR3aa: CASSEYRGTGPMNTEAFF; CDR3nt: TGTGCCAGCAGTGAATATCGGGGGACAGGGCCCATGAACACTGAAGCTTTCTTT
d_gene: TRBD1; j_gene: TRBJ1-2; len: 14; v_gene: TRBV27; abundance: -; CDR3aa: CASSLSWQGQGYTF; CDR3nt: TGTGCCAGCAGTTTATCGTGGCAGGGACAGGGCTACACCTTC
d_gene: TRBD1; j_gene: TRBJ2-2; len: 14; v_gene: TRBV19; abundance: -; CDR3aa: CATPDRANTGELFF; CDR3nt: TGTGCCACCCCGGACAGGGCCAACACCGGGGAGCTGTTTTTT
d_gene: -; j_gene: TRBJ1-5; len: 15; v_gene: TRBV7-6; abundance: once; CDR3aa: CASSLRSGAGQPQHF; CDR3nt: TGTGCCAGCAGCTTAAGGTCAGGGGCGGGTCAGCCCCAGCATTTT
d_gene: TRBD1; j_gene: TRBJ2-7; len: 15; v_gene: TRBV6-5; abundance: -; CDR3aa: CASSSGQGGTYEQYF; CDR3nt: TGTGCCAGCAGTTCTGGACAGGGAGGAACCTACGAGCAGTACTTC
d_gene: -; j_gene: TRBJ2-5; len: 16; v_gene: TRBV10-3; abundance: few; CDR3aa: CAISEPSLGVQETQYF; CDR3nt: TGTGCCATCAGTGAGCCATCTTTGGGGGTCCAAGAGACCCAGTACTTC
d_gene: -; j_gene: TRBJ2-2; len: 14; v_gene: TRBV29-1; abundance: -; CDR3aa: CSVEGQSNTGELFF; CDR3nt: TGCAGCGTTGAAGGACAGTCGAACACCGGGGAGCTGTTTTTT
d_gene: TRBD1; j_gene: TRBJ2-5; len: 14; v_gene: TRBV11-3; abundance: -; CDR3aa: CASRPGQGVETQYF; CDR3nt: TGTGCCAGCCGGCCCGGACAGGGGGTTGAGACCCAGTACTTC
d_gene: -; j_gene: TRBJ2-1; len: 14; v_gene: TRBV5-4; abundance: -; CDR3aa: CASSRKIGGNEQFF; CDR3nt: TGTGCCAGCAGCCGAAAAATCGGGGGCAATGAGCAGTTCTTC
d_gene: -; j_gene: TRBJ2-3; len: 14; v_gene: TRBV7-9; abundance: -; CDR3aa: CASSLGQGGDTQYF; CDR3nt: TGTGCCAGCAGCTTAGGGCAGGGAGGAGATACGCAGTATTTT
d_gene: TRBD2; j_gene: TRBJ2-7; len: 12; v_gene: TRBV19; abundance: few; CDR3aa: CASSSGRGEQYF; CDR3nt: TGTGCCAGTAGTAGCGGGAGAGGCGAGCAGTACTTC
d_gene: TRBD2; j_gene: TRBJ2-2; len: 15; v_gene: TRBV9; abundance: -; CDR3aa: CASSGTSGNTGELFF; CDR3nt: TGTGCCAGCAGTGGGACTAGCGGTAACACCGGGGAGCTGTTTTTT
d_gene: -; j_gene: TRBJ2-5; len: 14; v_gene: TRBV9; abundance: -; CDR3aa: CASSVNRDPREQYF; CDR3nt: TGTGCCAGCAGCGTCAACCGGGACCCCAGAGAGCAGTACTTC
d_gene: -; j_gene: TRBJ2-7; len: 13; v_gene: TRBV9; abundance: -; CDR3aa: CASSPGRTPEQYF; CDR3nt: TGTGCCAGCAGCCCCGGTAGGACTCCGGAGCAGTACTTC
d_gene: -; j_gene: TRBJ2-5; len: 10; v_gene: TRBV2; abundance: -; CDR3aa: CARSQETQYF; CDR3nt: TGTGCCAGATCACAAGAGACCCAGTACTTC
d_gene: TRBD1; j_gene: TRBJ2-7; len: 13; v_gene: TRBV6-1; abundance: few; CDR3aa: CASQTGQSYEQYF; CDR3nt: TGTGCCAGTCAGACAGGGCAATCCTACGAGCAGTACTTC
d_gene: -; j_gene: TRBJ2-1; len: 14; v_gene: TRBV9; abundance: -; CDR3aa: CASSVRSSYNEQFF; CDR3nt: TGTGCCAGCAGCGTCAGGAGCTCCTACAATGAGCAGTTCTTC
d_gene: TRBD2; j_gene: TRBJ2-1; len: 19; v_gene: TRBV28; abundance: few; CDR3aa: CASSFAGTGLAVTYNEQFF; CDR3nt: TGTGCCAGCAGTTTCGCGGGTACGGGTCTAGCGGTCACCTACAATGAGCAGTTCTTC
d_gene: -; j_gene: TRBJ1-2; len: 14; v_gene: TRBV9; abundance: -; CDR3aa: CASSFRDTYYGYTF; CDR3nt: TGTGCCAGCAGCTTCCGGGACACCTACTATGGCTACACCTTC
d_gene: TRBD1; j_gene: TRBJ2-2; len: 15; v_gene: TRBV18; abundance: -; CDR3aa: CASSAGQGATGELFF; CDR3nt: TGTGCCAGCTCAGCCGGACAGGGGGCTACCGGGGAGCTGTTTTTT
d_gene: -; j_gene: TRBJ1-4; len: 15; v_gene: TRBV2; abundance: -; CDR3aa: CASSALLATNEKLFF; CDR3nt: TGTGCCAGCAGTGCCTTGCTGGCAACTAATGAAAAACTGTTTTTT
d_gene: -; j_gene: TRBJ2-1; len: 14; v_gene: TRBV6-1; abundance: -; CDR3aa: CASSGQYSNNEQFF; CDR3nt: TGTGCCAGCAGTGGACAGTATTCCAACAATGAGCAGTTCTTC
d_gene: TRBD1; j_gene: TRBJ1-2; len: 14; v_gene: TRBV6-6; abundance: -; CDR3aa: CVSTPRTGFYGYTF; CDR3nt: TGTGTCAGCACCCCGCGGACAGGTTTCTATGGCTACACCTTC
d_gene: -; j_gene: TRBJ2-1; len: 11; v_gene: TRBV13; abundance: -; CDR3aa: CASSYNAEQFF; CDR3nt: TGTGCCAGCAGCTACAATGCTGAGCAGTTCTTC
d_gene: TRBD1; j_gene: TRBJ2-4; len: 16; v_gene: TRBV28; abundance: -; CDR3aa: CASSLSGTARGNIQYF; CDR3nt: TGTGCCAGCAGTCTCTCCGGGACAGCTAGAGGGAACATTCAGTACTTC
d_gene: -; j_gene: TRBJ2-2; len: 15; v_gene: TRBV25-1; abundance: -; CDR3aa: CASSEAGLNTGELFF; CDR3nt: TGTGCCAGCAGTGAGGCAGGCTTGAACACCGGGGAGCTGTTTTTT
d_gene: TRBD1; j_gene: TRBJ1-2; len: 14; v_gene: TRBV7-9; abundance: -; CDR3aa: CASSLSTGGNGYTF; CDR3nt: TGTGCCAGCAGCTTATCCACAGGGGGAAATGGCTACACCTTC
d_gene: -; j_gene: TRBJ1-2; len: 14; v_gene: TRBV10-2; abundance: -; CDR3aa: CASSATSEVLGYTF; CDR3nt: TGCGCCAGCAGTGCGACATCCGAAGTACTTGGCTACACCTTC
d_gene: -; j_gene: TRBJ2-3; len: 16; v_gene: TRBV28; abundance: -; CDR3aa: CASSTPGQGEGDTQYF; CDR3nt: TGTGCCAGCAGTACGCCCGGGCAGGGGGAGGGAGATACGCAGTATTTT
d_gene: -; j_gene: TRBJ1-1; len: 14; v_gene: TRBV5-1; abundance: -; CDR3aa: CASSLRQAGTEAFF; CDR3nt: TGCGCCAGCAGCTTGAGACAGGCCGGAACTGAAGCTTTCTTT
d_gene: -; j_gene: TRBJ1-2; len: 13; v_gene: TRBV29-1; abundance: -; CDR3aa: CSVTGEGNYGYTF; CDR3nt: TGCAGCGTTACGGGAGAGGGTAACTATGGCTACACCTTC
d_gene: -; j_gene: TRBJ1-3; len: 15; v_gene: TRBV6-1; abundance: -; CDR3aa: CASTQTSHSGNTIYF; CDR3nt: TGTGCCAGCACCCAGACCAGTCACTCTGGAAACACCATATATTTT
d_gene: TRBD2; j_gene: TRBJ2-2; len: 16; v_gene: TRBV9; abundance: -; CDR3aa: CASSVGLAGDGGELFF; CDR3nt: TGTGCCAGCAGCGTAGGACTAGCGGGAGATGGCGGGGAGCTGTTTTTT
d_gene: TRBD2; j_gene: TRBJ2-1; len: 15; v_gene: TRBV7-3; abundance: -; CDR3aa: CASSLMRGDYNEQFF; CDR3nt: TGTGCCAGCAGCTTAATGCGGGGGGACTACAATGAGCAGTTCTTC
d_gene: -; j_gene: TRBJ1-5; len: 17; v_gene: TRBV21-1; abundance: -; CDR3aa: CASSSPGAQGGNQPQHF; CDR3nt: TGTGCCAGCAGCTCCCCTGGGGCACAGGGGGGCAATCAGCCCCAGCATTTT
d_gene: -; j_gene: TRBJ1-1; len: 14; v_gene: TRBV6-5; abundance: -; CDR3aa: CATTEGGGNTEAFF; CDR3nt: TGTGCCACCACAGAAGGGGGGGGGAACACTGAAGCTTTCTTT
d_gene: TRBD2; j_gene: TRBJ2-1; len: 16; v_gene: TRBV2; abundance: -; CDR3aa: CASSEALAGVRIAPFF; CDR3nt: TGTGCCAGCAGTGAAGCGCTAGCGGGAGTGCGGATTGCTCCGTTCTTC
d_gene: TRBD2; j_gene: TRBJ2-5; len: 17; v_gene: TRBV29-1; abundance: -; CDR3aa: CSVTIGSTSGMRETQYF; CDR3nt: TGCAGCGTTACCATAGGGAGCACTAGCGGGATGCGAGAGACCCAGTACTTC
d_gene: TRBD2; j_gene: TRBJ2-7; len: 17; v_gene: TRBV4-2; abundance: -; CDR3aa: CASSQDLDPGTIYEQYF; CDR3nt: TGTGCCAGCAGCCAAGATCTCGATCCCGGGACTATCTACGAGCAGTACTTC
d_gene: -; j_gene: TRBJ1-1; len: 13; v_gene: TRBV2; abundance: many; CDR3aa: CASSEVDYRGAFF; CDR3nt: TGTGCCAGCAGTGAAGTGGACTATCGAGGAGCTTTCTTT
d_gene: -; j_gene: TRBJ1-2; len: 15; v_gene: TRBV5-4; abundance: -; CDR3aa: CASSQTGEARHGYTF; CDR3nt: TGTGCCAGCAGCCAAACAGGAGAGGCGCGTCATGGCTACACCTTC
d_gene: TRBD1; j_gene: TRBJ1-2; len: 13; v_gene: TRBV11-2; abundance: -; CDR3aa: CASSLDRDRASQF; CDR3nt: TGTGCCAGCAGCTTAGATCGCGACAGGGCATCACAATTC
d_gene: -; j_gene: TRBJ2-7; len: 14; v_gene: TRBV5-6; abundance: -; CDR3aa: CASSLGTASYEQYF; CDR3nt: TGTGCCAGCAGCTTAGGGACCGCTTCCTACGAGCAGTACTTC
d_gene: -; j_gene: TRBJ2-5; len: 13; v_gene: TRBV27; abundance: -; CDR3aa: CASSPRLGETQYF; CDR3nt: TGTGCCAGCAGTCCCCGACTAGGGGAGACCCAGTACTTC
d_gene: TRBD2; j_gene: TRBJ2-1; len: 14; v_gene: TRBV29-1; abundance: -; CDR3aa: CSGHLAGVVTEQFF; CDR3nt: TGCAGCGGACACCTAGCGGGAGTGGTGACTGAGCAGTTCTTC
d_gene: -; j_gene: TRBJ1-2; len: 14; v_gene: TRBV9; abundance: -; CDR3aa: CASSPSGEGYGYTF; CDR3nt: TGTGCCAGCAGCCCCTCGGGGGAAGGATATGGCTACACCTTC
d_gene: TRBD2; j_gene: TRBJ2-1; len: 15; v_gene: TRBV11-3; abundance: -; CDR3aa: CASSTFLAGRNEQFF; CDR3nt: TGTGCCAGCAGCACATTTTTAGCGGGAAGGAATGAGCAGTTCTTC